This T cell receptor beta chain was captured by sequencing in a study of blood T cell repertoires in COVID-19. The V gene's germline CDR1 is SQVTM and CDR2 ANQGSEA. The CDR3 is made up of 12 amino acids. V was cut by 4 bases and J by 6 bases, with 10 bases left in between. Produced via immunoSEQ multiplex PCR; TCRdb's table is partial and in-frame only. This table holds 180,000 or so clones, around 80% found once. This clone showed up just a few times. Sequenced: peripheral blood. This chain uses TRBV29-1 with TRBJ2-4; D possibly corresponds to TRBD1 (6 bases). The receptor comes from a woman older than 75 with COVID-19, enrolled during active disease. The chain's CDR3 is CSVGDILNIQYF. In DNA, the CDR3 is TGCAGCGTTGGGGACATCTTAAACATTCAGTACTTC.